This passage covers 10 T cell receptor beta chains from one sample sequenced in a study of blood T cell repertoires in COVID-19 (dated by TCRdb to 2018 to 2021). The receptor library was made with the immunoSEQ multiplex PCR assay. In its TCRdb copy, this immuneACCESS table keeps in-frame sequences only and misses some clones. Where compared with another copy, unresolved V genes explain less than half of these, and the others have no known cause. The sample contains roughly 500,000 clones, roughly 88% of them found a single time. Jointly, the top ten make up approximately 3.2% of the sample. The sample comprised peripheral blood. The receptor set was obtained from a human donor in a cohort sampled during active COVID-19.

The CDR3 spells CASSDSYGNEQFF. CDR3 DNA sequence: TGTGCCAGCAGTGACTCTTACGGGAATGAGCAGTTCTTC. This chain links TRBV6-4 with TRBJ2-1; D remains unclear. The CDR3 consists of 13 residues. In germline, CDR1 is MRHNA, CDR2 SNTAGT. V gave up 0 bases and J gave up 7 bases, with 7 bases separating them.

This chain links TRBV5-1 with TRBJ1-5; D gene ambiguous. The germline CDR1 and CDR2 sequences are SGHRS and YFSETQ. This CDR3 region has 13 residues. With 4 bases removed from V and 4 bases from J, the gap between germline ends came to 9 bases. The CDR3 here is CASSHEGNQPQHF. The CDR3, as DNA: TGCGCCAGCAGCCACGAGGGTAATCAGCCCCAGCATTTT.

The V call is TRBV30, the J call TRBJ1-3; TRBD1 matches at 9 bases. Trimming at V came to 3 bases and at J to 9 bases, leaving 12 bases not matched to a gene. The CDR3 spans 15 residues. CDR1 is GTSNPN, CDR2 SVGIG, per germline (reference sequence). The CDR3 region has the DNA TGTGCCTGGAGCGGAGGACAGGGGATCATGAGCACCATATATTTT. The encoded protein is CAWSGGQGIMSTIYF.

The chain uses TRBV2 and TRBJ2-5, with D possibly matching TRBD2 (5 bases). Trimming stripped 7 bases from V and 3 bases from J, with 15 bases between. CDR3 length: 14 residues. Germline V CDR1 and CDR2: SNHLY, FYNNEI. The CDR3 protein is CASNLLAREETQYF. The CDR3 coding sequence is TGTGCCAGCAACTTATTAGCGAGGGAAGAGACCCAGTACTTC. The full variable domain, with the rest looked up from reference TRBV2 and TRBJ2-5, is EPEVTQTPSHQVTQMGQEVILRCVPISNHLYFYWYRQILGQKVEFLVSFYNNEISEKSEIFDDQFSVERPDGSNFTLKIRSTKLEDSAMYFCASNLLAREETQYFGPGTRLLVL.

This chain joins TRBV28 and TRBJ1-4, with 11 positions matching TRBD1. Germline loops: CDR1 MDHEN, CDR2 SYDVKM. This CDR3 is 15 amino acids long. Trimming at V came to 7 bases and at J to 7 bases, leaving 8 bases not matched to a gene. The CDR3: CASTRPGQGGEKLFF. Written as DNA, the CDR3 is TGTGCCAGCACTCGTCCGGGACAGGGGGGTGAAAAACTGTTTTTT.

V is TRBV6-6 and J is TRBJ1-6; a weak D match, TRBD1 (5 bases). V gave up 2 bases and J gave up 5 bases, with 7 bases separating them. The CDR3 consists of 14 residues. Per the germline V gene, CDR1 is MNHNY and CDR2 is SVGAGI (reference sequence). This CDR3 is CASSYRGDNSPLHF. CDR3 in DNA: TGTGCCAGCAGTTACAGGGGTGATAATTCACCCCTCCACTTT.

V gene TRBV6-1 combines with J gene TRBJ1-2; 7 bases align to TRBD1. Looked up from germline, CDR1 is MNHNS and CDR2 is SASEGT. V trimming: 1 base; J trimming: 7 bases; junction bases outside the gene matches: 9. The CDR3 sequence is 15 residues long. The CDR3 nucleotides read TGTGCCAGCAGTGAAGTGCCGACAGGGCTGAGTGGCTACACCTTC. Amino acids: CASSEVPTGLSGYTF.

This clone was seen only once. The V call is TRBV28, the J call TRBJ2-7, with D perhaps matching TRBD2 (6 bases). The CDR3 extends over 16 amino acids. CDR1 and CDR2 (germline): MDHEN, SYDVKM. The V end lost 3 bases, the J end lost 0 bases, and 15 bases lay between the germline ends. CDR3 protein: CASSFGLARSSYEQYF. The CDR3 nucleotides are TGTGCCAGCAGTTTCGGGCTAGCGCGCAGCTCCTACGAGCAGTACTTC.

This clone was detected only once. This chain links TRBV7-3 with TRBJ2-6, with a tentative D call TRBD1 (6 bases). Germline assignment: CDR1 SGHTA and CDR2 FQGTGA. The V end lost 5 bases, the J end lost 4 bases, and 18 bases lay between the germline ends. CDR3 length: 17 amino acids. Here the CDR3 reads CASSLMGLGAGANVLTF. As DNA, the CDR3 is TGTGCCAGCAGCCTCATGGGCTTGGGGGCCGGGGCCAACGTCCTGACTTTC.

This sequence joins TRBV30 and TRBJ2-7; D is undetermined. Trimming took off 3 bases at V and 0 bases at J, with 6 bases between the two ends. Looked up from germline, CDR1 is GTSNPN and CDR2 is SVGIG (reference sequence). The CDR3 is 12 amino acids. CDR3 sequence reads: CAWSLNSYEQYF. The CDR3 DNA sequence: TGTGCCTGGAGCCTTAACTCCTACGAGCAGTACTTC.